One TCR beta chain is described in this entry. As yet, its antigen is unknown. Amplification used 60 Vbeta primers and 13 Jbeta primers. The data were produced by immunoSEQ multiplex PCR, yet TCRdb's version contains in-frame clones alone and is incomplete. The top ten clones hold around 7% of a sample with about 89,000 clones, 85% of them seen once. The record originates from a study of cytomegalovirus exposure and HLA in healthy donors. Study-wide results and caveats: Owing to their indistinguishability, certain V segments, notably TRBV6-2 and TRBV6-3, were excluded.

Deletions cut 0 bases from V and 8 bases from J, with 11 bases between. Per germline, CDR1 SGHRS and CDR2 YFSETQ. The CDR3 is 14 residues long. Sequencing was carried out using PBMCs. The chain has TRBV5-1 and TRBJ1-4; tentative D call: TRBD1 (6 bases). The origin of this receptor is a man aged 40-55 years in good health and CMV-seropositive. The CDR3 DNA reads TGCGCCAGCAGCTTGGTCAGGGGTGGGGAAAAACTGTTTTTT. This translates into CASSLVRGGEKLFF.